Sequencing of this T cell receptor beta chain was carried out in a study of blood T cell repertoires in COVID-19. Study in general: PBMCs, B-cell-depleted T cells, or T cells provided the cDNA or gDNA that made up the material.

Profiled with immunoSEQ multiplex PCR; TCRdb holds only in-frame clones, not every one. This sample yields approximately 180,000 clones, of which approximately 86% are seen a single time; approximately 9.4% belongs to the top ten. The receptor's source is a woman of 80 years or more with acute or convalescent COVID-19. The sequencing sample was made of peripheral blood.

The CDR3 DNA reads TGCGCCAGCAGCTTTAGACTAGCGGGATACAATGAGCAGTTCTTC. Amino acids: CASSFRLAGYNEQFF. The genes are TRBV4-1 and TRBJ2-1; 11 nucleotides agree with TRBD2. There are 15 residues in the CDR3. Trimming took 5 bases from V and 4 from J; bases not matched to a gene: 4. Germline V CDR1 and CDR2: MGHRA, YSYEKL.